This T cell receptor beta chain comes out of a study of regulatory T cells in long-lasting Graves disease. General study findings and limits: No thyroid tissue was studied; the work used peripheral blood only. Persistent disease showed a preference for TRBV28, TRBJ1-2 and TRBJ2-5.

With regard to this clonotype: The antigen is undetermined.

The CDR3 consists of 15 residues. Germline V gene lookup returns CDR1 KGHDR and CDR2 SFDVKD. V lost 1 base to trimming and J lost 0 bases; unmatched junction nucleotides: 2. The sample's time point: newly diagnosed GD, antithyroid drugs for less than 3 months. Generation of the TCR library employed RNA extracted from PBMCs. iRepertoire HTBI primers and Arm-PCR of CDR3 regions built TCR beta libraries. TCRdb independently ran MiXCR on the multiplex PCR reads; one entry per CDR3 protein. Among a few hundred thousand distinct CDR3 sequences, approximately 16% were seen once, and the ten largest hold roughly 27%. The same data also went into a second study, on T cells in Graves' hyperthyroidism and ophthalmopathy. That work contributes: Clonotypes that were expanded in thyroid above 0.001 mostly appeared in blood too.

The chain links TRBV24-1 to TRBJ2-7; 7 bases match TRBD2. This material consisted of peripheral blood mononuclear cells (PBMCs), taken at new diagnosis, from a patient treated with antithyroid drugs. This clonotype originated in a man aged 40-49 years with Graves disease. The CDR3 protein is CATSDLSGTSYEQYF. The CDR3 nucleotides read TGTGCCACCAGTGATTTAAGCGGGACCTCCTACGAGCAGTACTTC.